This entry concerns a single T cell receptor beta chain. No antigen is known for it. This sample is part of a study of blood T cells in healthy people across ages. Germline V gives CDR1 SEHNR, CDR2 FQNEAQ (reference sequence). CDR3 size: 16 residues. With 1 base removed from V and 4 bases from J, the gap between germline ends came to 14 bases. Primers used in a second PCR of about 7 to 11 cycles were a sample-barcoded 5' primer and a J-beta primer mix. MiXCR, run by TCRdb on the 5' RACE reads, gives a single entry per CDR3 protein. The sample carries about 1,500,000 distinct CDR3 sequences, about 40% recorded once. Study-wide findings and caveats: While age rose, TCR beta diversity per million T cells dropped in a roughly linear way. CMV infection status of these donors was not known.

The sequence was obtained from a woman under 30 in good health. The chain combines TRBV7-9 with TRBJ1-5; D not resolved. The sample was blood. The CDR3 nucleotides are TGTGCCAGCAGCTTAGGATCGAACAGAGTTAATCAGCCCCAGCATTTT. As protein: CASSLGSNRVNQPQHF.